This T cell receptor (beta chain) was captured in a study of cytomegalovirus exposure and HLA in healthy donors. Study observations and caveats: Most TCR sequences were rare, but some public TCRs occurred in many donors. Per published reports, the classifier diagnosed cytomegalovirus status with high specificity and sensitivity.

Concerning this clone itself: Antigen: not known.

TCRdb keeps only in-frame clones here, not all; method: immunoSEQ multiplex PCR. The sample records 90,000 to 140,000 clones, approximately 86% being singletons. The ends lost 6 bases at V and 3 bases at J; junction bases unmatched: 11. The V gene's germline CDR1 is LNHNV and CDR2 YYDKDF (reference sequence). The CDR3 spans 16 residues. Sequenced: PBMCs. This TCR was sampled from a woman aged 18-29 years in good health and CMV-seropositive. The chain combines TRBV15 with TRBJ2-7; 10 positions agree with TRBD1. CDR3 protein: CATSPIMGQGNYEQYF. CDR3 nucleotide sequence: TGTGCCACCAGTCCTATCATGGGACAGGGGAACTACGAGCAGTACTTC.